The clone carrying this T cell receptor beta chain was seen more than once but under ten times. Its specificity is not known. Per germline, CDR1 MNHNS and CDR2 SASEGT. The CDR3 is made up of 15 amino acids. V was pared by 4 bases and J by 0 bases, with 10 bases between. The data were taken from a study of a mutant IDH1 vaccine in newly diagnosed glioma. Overall study: Patients began vaccination 4-6 weeks after radiotherapy alone, or with temozolomide cycles. Beforehand, treatment had been radiotherapy, temozolomide, or both; the majority received both. Study-wide results and caveats: Most patients, 90% to 95%, showed vaccine-induced immune responses.

Clones were read by immunoSEQ multiplex PCR, and TCRdb kept only the in-frame ones, dropping some. The sample records about 32,000 clones, 78% being singletons. Time point reported: week 11, during vaccination. The content of each vaccine dose was 300 ug of mutant IDH1 20-mer peptide, and topical imiquimod accompanied it. J is TRBJ1-5 and V is TRBV6-1; D not resolved. The specimen was PBMCs, collected from a glioma patient whose treatment included an IDH1 peptide vaccine. The clonotype originates from a man between 25 and 39 years old with glioma. CDR3 bases: TGTGCCAGCAGTGTTTTTAGGGATAGCAATCAGCCCCAGCATTTT. It is translated as CASSVFRDSNQPQHF.